These 30 T cell receptor beta chains were sequenced from one sample in a study of shared clonotypes between healthy human individuals. It was CD45RO-negative cells, positively selected for CCR7, that made up naive CD8 cells, with terminally differentiated effector memory CD45RA+ cells excluded. This table comes from immunoSEQ multiplex PCR, and its TCRdb copy is limited to in-frame clones, with some not included. The sample lists nearly 2 million clones, around 96% occurring once. The sequencing sample was made of naive CD8+ T cells sorted from blood. Receptors originate from a man between 18 and 35 years old in good health.

The CDR3 spells CASSPGPLALGLTGELFF. For the CDR3, the DNA is TGTGCCAGCAGCCCCGGGCCCCTAGCGCTGGGTCTCACCGGGGAGCTGTTTTTT. This rearrangement joins TRBV27 to TRBJ2-2; D is possibly TRBD2 (6 bases). Germline CDR1 is MNHEY and CDR2 is SMNVEV (reference sequence). The V end was cut by 6 bases, the J end by 4 bases, with 24 bases between. The CDR3 runs 18 residues.

This clone was detected only once. This rearrangement joins TRBV2 to TRBJ2-2; the match to TRBD2 covers 12 bases. V shed 7 bases and J 3 bases; nucleotides not matched to a gene: 3. This CDR3 spans 15 amino acids. Germline V gene data show CDR1 as SNHLY and CDR2 as FYNNEI. The CDR3 loop is CASTRLAGDTGELFF. The CDR3 bases are TGTGCCAGCACGAGACTAGCGGGGGACACCGGGGAGCTGTTTTTT.

Regarding this clone: Within the sample, other DNA sequences also encode this same CDR3. This chain uses TRBV6-6 with TRBJ1-1; TRBD1 is a possible D gene (5 bases). V lost 0 bases, J lost 6 bases, and 8 bases lay in between. The CDR3 runs to 13 residues. Germline V gene sequence: CDR1 MNHNY, CDR2 SVGAGI (reference sequence). CDR3 loop: CASSYSGGAEAFF. CDR3 coding DNA: TGTGCCAGCAGTTACTCCGGGGGGGCTGAAGCTTTCTTT.

A note on this clone: This specimen includes other DNA sequences encoding the same CDR3. The rearrangement uses TRBV27 and TRBJ2-7, with 11 bases lining up with TRBD1. J lost 6 bases, V lost 3 bases, and 1 base had no gene match. Germline CDR1 reads MNHEY; CDR2 reads SMNVEV (reference sequence). The CDR3 spans 13 residues. CDR3 sequence: CASSLGQGGEQYF. The CDR3 DNA follows: TGTGCCAGCAGTTTGGGACAGGGGGGCGAGCAGTACTTC.

V usage is TRBV29-1 and J usage is TRBJ2-3, with TRBD1 matching over 7 bases. CDR1 is SQVTM, CDR2 ANQGSEA, per germline. The V segment lost 1 base and the J segment 1 base; nucleotides outside the gene matches: 5. This CDR3 has 15 amino acids. This CDR3 reads CSVEGQGAGTDTQYF. DNA of the CDR3: TGCAGCGTTGAAGGACAGGGCGCAGGCACAGATACGCAGTATTTT.

In the case of this clone: This sample also contains other DNA sequences that code for the same CDR3. The chain's CDR3 is CASSVTSGSYEQYF. In DNA, the CDR3 is TGTGCCAGCAGCGTGACTAGCGGGAGCTACGAGCAGTACTTC. The V call is TRBV9, the J call TRBJ2-7; 12 bases are a match to TRBD2. The germline gives CDR1 SGDLS, CDR2 YYNGEE. The length of the CDR3 is 14 residues. V shed 2 bases, J shed 3 bases, and the junction held 0 bases outside the gene matches.

The CDR3 reads CASSPLEGHEQFF. The CDR3 DNA follows: TGTGCCAGCAGCCCACTCGAGGGGCATGAGCAGTTCTTC. The chain uses TRBV7-2 and TRBJ2-1, with D perhaps given as TRBD1 or TRBD2 (5 bases each). The CDR3 extends over 13 amino acids. V lost 5 bases and J lost 8, with 13 bases in between. Germline loops: CDR1 SGHTA, CDR2 FQGNSA.

The gene calls are TRBV27 and TRBJ2-1; 7 bases are a match to TRBD2. The CDR3 covers 14 residues. Germline trimming cut 6 bases from V and 5 bases from J; bases unmatched to any gene: 7. Germline values: CDR1 MNHEY, CDR2 SMNVEV (reference sequence). The CDR3 DNA follows: TGTGCCAGCAGAAGGCAGCTAGCGGACAATGAGCAGTTCTTC. Encoded protein: CASRRQLADNEQFF.

The genes are TRBV27 and TRBJ1-5; D is ambiguous. V was clipped by 3 bases and J by 5 bases, with 5 bases between them. CDR1 is MNHEY and CDR2 is SMNVEV in the germline V gene (reference sequence). The CDR3 has 12 residues. The CDR3 here is CASSFRDQPQHF. The DNA of the CDR3 is TGTGCCAGCAGTTTTCGCGATCAGCCCCAGCATTTT.

With respect to this clone: Additional DNA sequences in this sample encode the identical CDR3. V usage is TRBV6-6 and J usage is TRBJ1-2; D remains ambiguous. Germline V gene lookup returns CDR1 MNHNY and CDR2 SVGAGI (reference sequence). V shed 0 bases and J shed 4 bases, with 9 bases lying between them. The CDR3 contains 14 residues. The CDR3 loop reads CASSYSEGGYGYTF. The CDR3 bases are TGTGCCAGCAGTTACTCGGAGGGCGGCTATGGCTACACCTTC.

This clone was seen only once. The chain joins TRBV7-9 to TRBJ2-7; D is perhaps TRBD1 (6 bases). V shed 5 bases and J shed 5 bases, with 16 bases lying between them. CDR1 is SEHNR, CDR2 FQNEAQ, per germline (reference sequence). CDR3 size: 14 residues. The CDR3: CASSPPQGRDEQYF. The CDR3 DNA sequence: TGTGCCAGCAGCCCCCCCCAGGGGAGAGACGAGCAGTACTTC.

Comment on this clone: Distinct nucleotide sequences in the sample also encode this CDR3. The gene calls are TRBV4-1 and TRBJ1-1; D is undetermined. V was trimmed by 0 bases and J by 1 base, leaving 6 bases between them. The CDR3 sequence is 14 residues long. The germline CDR1 and CDR2 sequences are MGHRA and YSYEKL. The CDR3 sequence: CASSQEGQNTEAFF. CDR3 DNA: TGCGCCAGCAGCCAAGAAGGGCAGAACACTGAAGCTTTCTTT.

The chain is built from TRBV18 and TRBJ2-7; 9 bases align to TRBD2. The CDR3 contains 16 residues. Germline V lookup: CDR1 KGHSH, CDR2 LQKENI. V lost 3 bases to trimming and J lost 1 base; unmatched junction nucleotides: 7. CDR3 in DNA: TGTGCCAGCTCACCGTCTCCGCGGGAGGGGTCCTACGAGCAGTACTTC. Translating gives CASSPSPREGSYEQYF.

The chain joins TRBV5-1 to TRBJ1-2; perhaps TRBD1 as D (6 bases). Germline V CDR1 and CDR2: SGHRS, YFSETQ. The V gene lost 5 bases and the J gene lost 7 bases, with 24 bases spanning the gap. The CDR3 extends over 16 amino acids. The CDR3 loop is CASRNADTGPPGGYTF. The CDR3 region has the DNA TGCGCCAGCAGAAATGCCGATACAGGGCCGCCGGGTGGCTACACCTTC.

The rearrangement joins TRBV2 to TRBJ1-6; D is undetermined. CDR3 length equals 12 residues. From germline, CDR1 is SNHLY and CDR2 FYNNEI. V gave up 4 bases and J gave up 13 bases, with 11 bases separating them. The CDR3 here is CASSGTGFPLHF. The CDR3 DNA sequence: TGTGCCAGCAGTGGAACGGGCTTCCCCCTCCACTTT. Full variable domain (outside the CDR3, taken from reference TRBV2 and TRBJ1-6): EPEVTQTPSHQVTQMGQEVILRCVPISNHLYFYWYRQILGQKVEFLVSFYNNEISEKSEIFDDQFSVERPDGSNFTLKIRSTKLEDSAMYFCASSGTGFPLHFGNGTRLTVT.

The CDR3 nucleotides read TGCGCCAGCAGCCAAGTTAGACTAGCGGGACAAGAGCAGTACTTC. Residues: CASSQVRLAGQEQYF. J is TRBJ2-7 and V is TRBV4-1, with 11 positions matching TRBD2. Looked up from germline, CDR1 is MGHRA and CDR2 is YSYEKL. There are 15 residues in the CDR3. V shed 1 base and J 7 bases; nucleotides not matched to a gene: 6.

The chain recombines TRBV30 with TRBJ2-1, with D possibly matching TRBD2 (5 bases). The CDR3 loop spans 15 amino acids. Deletions cut 3 bases from V and 0 bases from J, with 12 bases between. Germline-derived CDR1 and CDR2 are GTSNPN and SVGIG (reference sequence). The CDR3 here is CAWSASPSSYNEQFF. In DNA, the CDR3 is TGTGCCTGGAGCGCTAGCCCGAGCTCCTACAATGAGCAGTTCTTC.

As concerns this clone: The same CDR3 also results from other DNA sequences found in this sample. This chain uses TRBV7-9 with TRBJ2-3; D ambiguous. The CDR3 spans 13 residues. The ends were cut back, 2 bases at V and 3 bases at J, with 6 bases in the middle. Germline V lookup: CDR1 SEHNR, CDR2 FQNEAQ (reference sequence). This chain's CDR3 is CASSLSTTDTQYF. As DNA, the CDR3 is TGTGCCAGCAGCTTAAGTACGACAGATACGCAGTATTTT.

This chain links TRBV6-5 with TRBJ2-7; TRBD2 matches at 7 bases. The CDR3 runs 15 residues. Germline lookup yields CDR1 MNHEY and CDR2 SVGAGI. Unmatched junction bases numbered 11, after V lost 6 bases and J lost 3 bases. CDR3 residues: CASSLTSEGLYEQYF. DNA for the CDR3: TGTGCCAGCAGCCTCACTAGCGAGGGCCTCTACGAGCAGTACTTC.

The rearrangement links TRBV25-1 to TRBJ1-4, with D unresolved. CDR1 is MGHDK, CDR2 SYGVNS, per germline. The ends were cut back, 1 base at V and 7 bases at J, with 1 base in the middle. The CDR3 has 11 amino acids. The CDR3 here is CASSEFEKLFF. The CDR3 bases are TGTGCCAGCAGTGAATTTGAAAAACTGTTTTTT.

The chain is built from TRBV13 and TRBJ1-5; a weak D match, TRBD1 (6 bases). CDR3 length equals 13 residues. Germline loops: CDR1 PRHDT, CDR2 FYEKMQ (reference sequence). V was pared by 5 bases and J by 4 bases, with 9 bases between. This CDR3 reads CASSDRLNQPQHF. The CDR3 DNA is TGTGCCAGCAGCGACAGGTTGAATCAGCCCCAGCATTTT.

This clone was counted between two and nine times. This chain connects TRBV6-1 to TRBJ1-5; a weak D match, TRBD1 (5 bases). Trimming left V 2 bases short and J 0 bases short, with 8 bases between. This CDR3 is 15 amino acids long. Germline V lookup: CDR1 MNHNS, CDR2 SASEGT. Here the CDR3 DNA reads TGTGCCAGCAGTGAAAAGGGGTATAGCAATCAGCCCCAGCATTTT. As protein: CASSEKGYSNQPQHF.

On this clone itself: This CDR3 is also generated by other DNA sequences in the sample. This chain links TRBV13 with TRBJ1-1; 10 positions match TRBD1. Germline V gene data show CDR1 as PRHDT and CDR2 as FYEKMQ (reference sequence). With V trimmed by 5 bases and J by 1 base, 4 bases remained unmatched. The CDR3 is 15 residues long. CDR3 DNA sequence: TGTGCCAGCAGCCCCCGGACAGGGGGGAACACTGAAGCTTTCTTT. As protein: CASSPRTGGNTEAFF.

This clone was observed a single time. The rearrangement joins TRBV27 to TRBJ2-7, with D unclear. Germline values: CDR1 MNHEY, CDR2 SMNVEV (reference sequence). CDR3 length: 13 residues. V dropped 0 bases and J dropped 9 bases, with 12 bases sitting between them. CDR3 sequence reads: CASSLSGSGRQYF. CDR3 coding DNA: TGTGCCAGCAGTTTATCTGGGTCGGGCCGGCAGTACTTC.

The rearrangement joins TRBV7-2 to TRBJ2-5; D gene unclear. This CDR3 is built from 13 residues. Germline V CDR1 and CDR2: SGHTA, FQGNSA. Trimming stripped 3 bases from V and 5 bases from J, with 10 bases between. The CDR3 loop reads CASSFLSGETQYF. The CDR3 DNA sequence: TGTGCCAGCAGCTTTCTTTCCGGGGAGACCCAGTACTTC.

The genes are TRBV29-1 and TRBJ2-3, with D hard to call. Between the trimmed V and J ends, which lost 4 bases and 4 bases, there was a span of 15 bases. CDR1 and CDR2 from the germline V gene are SQVTM and ANQGSEA. The CDR3 contains 14 residues. CDR3 in amino acids: CSVVDWPESDTQYF. CDR3 DNA sequence: TGCAGCGTTGTAGACTGGCCCGAGTCAGATACGCAGTATTTT.

This sequence joins TRBV5-6 and TRBJ2-6; 8 bases agree with TRBD1. This CDR3 is 19 amino acids long. V lost 4 bases and J lost 4; bases outside the gene matches: 16. Germline CDR1 reads SGHDT; CDR2 reads YYEEEE. In DNA form, the CDR3 reads TGTGCCAGCAGCACGGAGACAGGGGCCCTCCTCAGCGGGGCCAACGTCCTGACTTTC. Amino acid sequence: CASSTETGALLSGANVLTF.

The chain recombines TRBV29-1 with TRBJ2-1; 8 bases line up with TRBD1. This CDR3 comprises 14 residues. V dropped 4 bases and J dropped 8; count of bases not matched to a gene: 10. Germline V lookup: CDR1 SQVTM, CDR2 ANQGSEA. The chain's CDR3 is CSVAWGQVWDEQFF. The CDR3 bases are TGCAGCGTTGCTTGGGGACAGGTATGGGATGAGCAGTTCTTC.

This clone was seen only once. The V and J genes are TRBV2 and TRBJ2-1, with D maybe TRBD2 (6 bases). Germline CDR1 and CDR2: SNHLY and FYNNEI. The CDR3 loop spans 15 amino acids. The V end lost 0 bases, the J end lost 7 bases, and 13 bases lay between the germline ends. The CDR3 is CASSEAGGRFNEQFF. Written as DNA, the CDR3 is TGTGCCAGCAGTGAAGCGGGGGGACGGTTTAATGAGCAGTTCTTC.

On this clone: A junction end diverges from the germline sequence, so it may reflect a read error. The chain employs TRBV7-2 and TRBJ2-7; possible D gene TRBD2, 6 bases. Germline V gene data show CDR1 as SGHTA and CDR2 as FQGNSA. This CDR3 is 14 amino acids long. DNA of the CDR3: TGTGCCAGCACCTTAGACGGGGGCTCCTACGAGCAGTACTTC. Translation: CASTLDGGSYEQYF.